The 30 T cell receptor beta chains below come from one sample, sequenced in a study of identical twins. One entry per CDR3 protein, called by TCRdb with MiXCR from the 5' RACE reads. This sample has a few hundred thousand distinct CDR3 sequences; 7.5% to 10% occur once, and the top ten carry under 3%. The data also belong to a second study, concerning yellow fever vaccine responses in identical twins.

What was sequenced was PBMCs. The receptors come from a woman between 18 and 29 years old in good health.

V usage is TRBV24-1 and J usage is TRBJ2-3; D remains unclear. The CDR3 has 15 residues. Trimming left V 4 bases short and J 1 base short, with 11 bases between. The germline V gene has CDR1 KGHDR and CDR2 SFDVKD. CDR3 sequence reads: CATSELNLGTDTQYF. The CDR3 DNA is TGTGCCACCAGTGAGCTCAACTTGGGCACAGATACGCAGTATTTT.

This clonotype was counted many times. CDR3 in DNA: TGTGCCAGCAGTTTGGGGGAGGGCGGGGAGCTGTTTTTT. This encodes CASSLGEGGELFF. The chain links TRBV12-3 or TRBV12-4 to TRBJ2-2; 7 nucleotides agree with TRBD2. This CDR3 contains 13 residues. Trimming removed 3 bases from V and 7 bases from J; junction bases left unmatched: 2.

There are many counts of this clonotype. The chain joins TRBV12-3 or TRBV12-4 to TRBJ1-1; no clear D gene. V lost 6 bases and J 6 bases, leaving 8 bases between the germline ends. The CDR3 is 11 residues long. DNA for the CDR3: TGTGCCAGCAGCCTTGGCCCTGAAGCTTTCTTT. Amino acid sequence: CASSLGPEAFF.

This clonotype was recorded many times. V gene TRBV3-1 combines with J gene TRBJ2-1; 9 positions agree with TRBD2. Germline assignment: CDR1 LGHDT and CDR2 YNNKEL (reference sequence). Unmatched junction bases numbered 6, after V lost 1 base and J lost 8 bases. This CDR3 is built from 15 residues. The CDR3 protein is CASSQGISGGDEQFF. The CDR3 DNA is TGTGCCAGCAGCCAAGGGATTAGCGGGGGCGATGAGCAGTTCTTC.

The table lists this clonotype with many counts. The chain couples TRBV12-3 or TRBV12-4 to TRBJ2-1, with D tentatively TRBD1 or TRBD2 (5 bases each). The length of the CDR3 is 14 residues. Between the trimmed V and J ends, which lost 7 bases and 2 bases, there was a span of 12 bases. The CDR3 region is CASTKGTPYNEQFF. CDR3 DNA: TGTGCCAGCACTAAGGGGACGCCCTACAATGAGCAGTTCTTC.

This clonotype came up a few times. The chain is built from TRBV20-1 and TRBJ1-2; TRBD1 matches at 7 bases. V shed 0 bases and J 6 bases; nucleotides not matched to a gene: 7. The CDR3 contains 14 residues. Germline CDR1 and CDR2: DFQATT and SNEGSKA (reference sequence). The CDR3 spells CSARDPDRVNGYTF. CDR3 in DNA: TGCAGTGCTAGAGATCCAGACAGGGTAAATGGCTACACCTTC.

This clonotype has only a few counts. The chain combines TRBV11-2 with TRBJ2-5, with a weak D call TRBD1 (6 bases). Germline CDR1 SGHAT, CDR2 FQNNGV. There are 14 residues in the CDR3. Trimming removed 5 bases from V and 2 bases from J, with 12 bases in between. The DNA for the CDR3 is TGTGCCAGCAGCGCCAAGGGGGATCAAGAGACCCAGTACTTC. Its protein is CASSAKGDQETQYF.

This chain links TRBV20-1 with TRBJ1-2, with D possibly being TRBD1 (5 bases). Germline-derived CDR1 and CDR2 are DFQATT and SNEGSKA (reference sequence). CDR3 length: 15 residues. The CDR3 loop is CIPPGEGRIKGGYTF. The CDR3 DNA reads TGCATTCCCCCGGGGGAGGGAAGGATCAAAGGTGGCTACACCTTC.

This clonotype turned up a few times. The chain has TRBV13 and TRBJ2-1, with 7 bases aligning to TRBD1. This CDR3 region has 15 residues. V lost 1 base and J lost 8; bases outside the gene matches: 8. In germline, CDR1 is PRHDT, CDR2 FYEKMQ (reference sequence). CDR3 DNA sequence: TGTGCCAGCAGCTTAGTAAAGGGGGCTTTCCATGAGCAGTTCTTC. Its translation is CASSLVKGAFHEQFF.

This clonotype appeared a few times. The chain couples TRBV7-2 to TRBJ2-5, with TRBD2 matching over 13 bases. This CDR3 has 15 residues. Trimming removed 5 bases from V and 5 bases from J; junction bases left unmatched: 5. Germline V CDR1 and CDR2: SGHTA, FQGNSA. CDR3 nucleotides: TGTGCCAGCAGCCGGACTAGCGGGAGTCGCGAGACCCAGTACTTC. Protein: CASSRTSGSRETQYF.

This clonotype was observed a handful of times. The chain recombines TRBV29-1 with TRBJ1-4; the D gene is possibly TRBD1 (5 bases). The CDR3 runs 12 residues. V was cut by 6 bases and J by 9 bases, with 14 bases left in between. CDR1 is SQVTM and CDR2 is ANQGSEA in the germline V gene. The CDR3 DNA sequence: TGCAGCGTAGGGGAGGGGATTCAAAAACTGTTTTTT. It codes for CSVGEGIQKLFF. The whole variable domain, filled in from reference TRBV29-1 and TRBJ1-4, reads SAVISQKPSRDICQRGTSLTIQCQVDSQVTMMFWYRQQPGQSLTLIATANQGSEATYESGFVIDKFPISRPNLTFSTLTVSNMSPEDSSIYLCSVGEGIQKLFFGSGTQLSVL.

V gene TRBV30 combines with J gene TRBJ2-6; 9 positions agree with TRBD1. The germline V gene has CDR1 GTSNPN and CDR2 SVGIG (reference sequence). Trimming took 8 bases from V and 0 from J; bases not matched to a gene: 8. CDR3 length equals 16 residues. The CDR3 DNA is TGTGCCCATTACCGGGACAGGGTCTCTGGGGCCAACGTCCTGACTTTC. This codes for CAHYRDRVSGANVLTF.

V is TRBV11-1 and J is TRBJ2-1, with no clear D. V was pared by 1 base and J by 6 bases, with 7 bases between. Per germline, CDR1 SGHAT and CDR2 FQDESV (reference sequence). This CDR3 has 13 residues. CDR3 region: CASSLDFLNEQFF. The CDR3 nucleotides are TGTGCCAGCAGCTTAGACTTCCTCAATGAGCAGTTCTTC.

This clonotype was counted only a few times. V and J are TRBV6-2 or TRBV6-3 and TRBJ2-6; TRBD1 matches 9 bases. Unmatched junction bases numbered 14, after V lost 7 bases and J lost 4 bases. The germline V gene encodes CDR1 MNHEY and CDR2 SVGEGT. CDR3 length equals 18 residues. The CDR3 loop reads CASNTWTGDLAGANVLTF. CDR3 nucleotides: TGTGCCAGCAATACTTGGACAGGGGATCTAGCCGGGGCCAACGTCCTGACTTTC.

J is TRBJ2-5 and V is TRBV4-1, with D uncertain. The V and J ends lost 0 bases and 3 bases respectively, with 11 bases between them. This CDR3 spans 15 amino acids. Germline V gene lookup returns CDR1 MGHRA and CDR2 YSYEKL. The CDR3 reads CASSQDRATKETQYF. The CDR3 bases are TGCGCCAGCAGCCAAGATCGTGCGACAAAAGAGACCCAGTACTTC.

This sequence joins TRBV24-1 and TRBJ1-2, with TRBD1 matching over 9 bases. This CDR3 region has 14 residues. V lost 4 bases and J lost 4; bases outside the gene matches: 3. Germline loops: CDR1 KGHDR, CDR2 SFDVKD. As DNA, the CDR3 is TGTGCCACCAGTGACCCGGGACAGGGCTATGGCTACACCTTC. It translates to CATSDPGQGYGYTF.

This clonotype has a count of ten or more. The gene calls are TRBV21-1 and TRBJ2-3; the D segment call TRBD1 is taken from the table without a DNA check. TRBV21-1 is deemed a pseudogene. The CDR3 contains 15 residues. In nucleotides, the CDR3 is TGTGCCAGCAGCGCCACAGGGGGCGCGTACGATACGCAGTATTTT. Its protein product is CASSATGGAYDTQYF.

The chain couples TRBV5-1 to TRBJ2-1, with D possibly matching TRBD1 (6 bases). The CDR3 contains 15 residues. Deletions cut 0 bases from V and 0 bases from J, with 7 bases between. Per the germline V gene, CDR1 is SGHRS and CDR2 is YFSETQ. CDR3 DNA sequence: TGCGCCAGCAGCTTGGAGGGGGACTCCTACAATGAGCAGTTCTTC. Its protein product is CASSLEGDSYNEQFF.

There are many counts of this clonotype. The rearrangement uses TRBV11-2 and TRBJ1-3, with TRBD1 matching over 10 bases. CDR3 length: 19 amino acids. Germline CDR1 and CDR2: SGHAT and FQNNGV. V lost 4 bases and J lost 0; bases outside the gene matches: 12. As DNA, the CDR3 is TGTGCCAGCAGCTCCGACCGGACAGGGGGAACGATCTCTGGAAACACCATATATTTT. Translation gives CASSSDRTGGTISGNTIYF. Full variable domain (outside the CDR3, taken from reference TRBV11-2 and TRBJ1-3): EAGVAQSPRYKIIEKRQSVAFWCNPISGHATLYWYQQILGQGPKLLIQFQNNGVVDDSQLPKDRFSAERLKGVDSTLKIQPAKLEDSAVYLCASSSDRTGGTISGNTIYFGEGSWLTVV.

The chain joins TRBV29-1 to TRBJ2-5, with D possibly matching TRBD2 (7 bases). This CDR3 contains 13 residues. V gave up 7 bases and J gave up 4 bases, with 16 bases separating them. Germline V lookup: CDR1 SQVTM, CDR2 ANQGSEA. The CDR3 spells CSGGRGEGETQYF. The CDR3 nucleotides are TGCAGCGGGGGTAGGGGGGAGGGAGAGACCCAGTACTTC.

This clonotype was seen ten or more times. The genes are TRBV24-1 and TRBJ2-3; 9 bases line up with TRBD1. CDR3 length equals 15 residues. V lost 4 bases and J lost 5; bases outside the gene matches: 6. In germline, CDR1 is KGHDR, CDR2 SFDVKD. The chain's CDR3 is CATSDPGQGKDTQYF. CDR3 bases: TGTGCCACCAGTGACCCGGGACAGGGAAAAGATACGCAGTATTTT.

The chain carries TRBV6-2 or TRBV6-3 and TRBJ2-7; D possibly corresponds to TRBD2 (5 bases). CDR1 and CDR2 (germline): MNHEY, SVGEGT. The CDR3 has 14 amino acids. The V gene lost 6 bases and the J gene lost 2 bases, with 14 bases spanning the gap. CDR3 sequence reads: CASREARAPYEQYF. The CDR3, as DNA: TGTGCCAGCAGGGAGGCGCGGGCTCCCTACGAGCAGTACTTC.

This clonotype was seen a handful of times. The chain carries TRBV7-2 and TRBJ2-1; the match to TRBD2 covers 8 bases. V gave up 5 bases and J gave up 6 bases; unmatched junction bases: 15. The CDR3 extends over 17 amino acids. Germline V CDR1 and CDR2: SGHTA, FQGNSA. This chain's CDR3 is CASSPSGVTGGRNEQFF. The DNA for the CDR3 is TGTGCCAGCAGCCCCTCGGGCGTGACGGGGGGGCGCAATGAGCAGTTCTTC.

This clonotype was seen many times. V and J are TRBV6-5 and TRBJ1-1; D is ambiguous. Germline loops: CDR1 MNHEY, CDR2 SVGAGI. The germline V and J ends were trimmed by 7 bases and 1 base, with 7 bases remaining between them. This CDR3 spans 12 amino acids. In nucleotides, the CDR3 is TGTGCCAGCAAGGTTGGGAACACTGAAGCTTTCTTT. Protein product: CASKVGNTEAFF.

There are many counts of this clonotype. The V and J genes are TRBV4-2 and TRBJ2-5; 7 bases align to TRBD1. The CDR3 is 15 residues long. Germline values: CDR1 LGHNA, CDR2 YNFKEQ. J was trimmed by 1 base and V by 0 bases; bases with no gene match: 2. CDR3 amino acids: CASSQEDRAQETQYF. CDR3 DNA: TGTGCCAGCAGCCAAGAAGACAGGGCCCAAGAGACCCAGTACTTC.

This clonotype appeared many times. The gene calls are TRBV4-1 and TRBJ2-1; 8 positions agree with TRBD1. CDR1 MGHRA and CDR2 YSYEKL come from the germline V gene. The V segment lost 1 base and the J segment 8 bases; nucleotides outside the gene matches: 4. The CDR3 consists of 14 residues. The CDR3 DNA follows: TGCGCCAGCAGCCAAGGGACAGGGCGGGATGAGCAGTTCTTC. Translation: CASSQGTGRDEQFF.

The sample holds many counts of this clonotype. This rearrangement joins TRBV7-2 to TRBJ1-1; 9 nucleotides align to TRBD1. CDR1 is SGHTA and CDR2 is FQGNSA in the germline V gene. Trimming at V came to 5 bases and at J to 1 base, leaving 11 bases not matched to a gene. The CDR3 runs 17 residues. For the CDR3, the DNA is TGTGCCAGCAGCCTTCCACCCTGGACAGGGGAGAACACTGAAGCTTTCTTT. It specifies CASSLPPWTGENTEAFF.

The rearrangement uses TRBV12-3 or TRBV12-4 and TRBJ2-5, with D possibly matching TRBD1 (5 bases). The CDR3 is made up of 14 amino acids. V was cut by 1 base and J by 5 bases, with 11 bases left in between. The DNA of the CDR3 is TGTGCCAGCAGTTTAGTAGACAGTGGTGAGACCCAGTACTTC. It translates to CASSLVDSGETQYF.

This clonotype came up a few times. The chain is built from TRBV29-1 and TRBJ2-5; 8 bases line up with TRBD1. J was trimmed by 2 bases and V by 3 bases; bases with no gene match: 5. Germline CDR1 reads SQVTM; CDR2 reads ANQGSEA. This CDR3 has 14 residues. CDR3 region: CSVEGTGYQETQYF. CDR3 DNA: TGCAGCGTTGAGGGGACAGGTTATCAAGAGACCCAGTACTTC.

At least ten counts were recorded for this clonotype. The chain has TRBV11-2 and TRBJ2-7; a possible D gene is TRBD2 (5 bases). V was cut by 1 base and J by 7 bases, with 11 bases left in between. Germline V lookup: CDR1 SGHAT, CDR2 FQNNGV. The CDR3 runs to 13 residues. The CDR3 loop is CASSLGPSWEQYF. The CDR3 DNA reads as TGTGCCAGCAGCTTAGGCCCTAGCTGGGAGCAGTACTTC.